This T cell receptor (beta chain) was identified during a study of blood T cell repertoires in COVID-19 (dated by TCRdb to about 2020). About the full investigation: The collaborator samples originated in the United States, Italy and Spain and spanned the acute and convalescent phases of COVID-19. The material from the prospective study consisted of cDNA or gDNA derived from T cells, B-cell-depleted T cells, or PBMCs. Deeply sampled blood TCRbeta repertoires from subjects exposed to, actively infected with, or recovered from COVID-19 were included in the dataset. The repertoires were made available in a free public database intended to serve as a resource for research on the immune response to SARS-CoV-2. The samples were drawn from two sources: the first 160 participants of the ongoing ImmuneRACE study, and fewer than 1,500 subjects contributed by 6 global collaborators. Nearly every sample came with metadata listing a de-identified subject ID, COVID-19 status, age in years and sex. Where available, HLA class I and class II types were taken from metadata supplied by the sample provider and were not determined by assay-based typing.

The collaborating institutions used their own protocols to collect whole blood in K2EDTA tubes. Collaborator samples were shipped for TCRbeta analysis as frozen whole blood, isolated PBMCs, or DNA extracted from either sample type. This clone was counted only a few times. Its cognate antigen has yet to be identified. No base qualities exist here, and no much larger clone lies one base off it. V is cut by 3 bases and J by 0 bases, and the space between the germline ends is 6 bases. The germline V gene (reference sequence) provides CDR1 LNHNV and CDR2 YYDKDF. The CDR3 goes from the cysteine to the phenylalanine over 14 residues. The entry retains the CDR3 DNA only, 42 bases that are in frame from base 1. TCRbeta CDR3 regions were amplified from genomic DNA using the immunoSEQ Assay, a bias-controlled multiplex PCR. Per the source publication's procedure: Nucleated cell counts per sample were estimated from amplification of reference gene primers within the assay. To quantify the absolute abundance of each unique TCRbeta CDR3 rearrangement, sequence reads were collapsed and filtered. Productive Simpson clonality was computed per sample as the square root of Simpson's diversity index over productive rearrangements. TCRdb mirrors the immuneACCESS table, restricted to in-frame sequences. Some clones are absent from its copies; in checked studies, under half trace to an unresolved V gene, and the reason for the others is unknown. The DNA gave D and trimming, while V, J and clone size come from that table. The sample table shows 140,000 to 150,000 clones, and around 82% are seen once. Approximately 40% of the sample belongs to the ten largest clones.

General study outcomes and caveats: How much clinical and demographic metadata was included differed by source and by participant, and the metadata was provided uncurated.

Here the chain combines TRBV15 and TRBJ1-5; confidence is insufficient to name the D gene. The sample comprised peripheral blood. The TCR originated in a human donor in a cohort sampled during active COVID-19. The CDR3 region reads CATSRVSSNQPQHF. The DNA sequence is given as TGTGCCACCAGCAGGGTCAGTAGCAATCAGCCCCAGCATTTT.